Below, one T cell receptor beta chain is given with its context. CDR3 length: 19 amino acids. Germline lookup yields CDR1 SGHRS and CDR2 YFSETQ. V was shortened by 4 bases and J by 1 base, with 24 bases between the two germline ends. Libraries were prepared by immunoSEQ multiplex PCR; TCRdb keeps only in-frame clonotypes and omits some of them. The sample holds 90,000 to 130,000 clones, roughly 90% seen once. This sample is part of a study of OX40 agonist ivuxolimab in advanced cancers. The chain couples TRBV5-1 to TRBJ1-3, with a tentative D call TRBD1 (6 bases). This TCR was sampled from an adult with an advanced solid tumor such as melanoma, head and neck, liver or kidney cancer. Sequencing was performed on CD4+ or CD8+ T cells sorted from blood, taken in a trial of the OX40 agonist ivuxolimab. CDR3 DNA: TGCGCCAGCAGCCCCCGACAGTTAAACCCCCAGGGGTCTGGAAACACCATATATTTT. It codes for CASSPRQLNPQGSGNTIYF.